This is a list of T cell receptor beta chains from one sample in a study of OX40 agonist ivuxolimab in advanced cancers. Generated by immunoSEQ multiplex PCR, the TCRdb table keeps only in-frame clones and is missing some. This sample carries fewer than 50,000 clones, 75% to 85% of them seen once, and the ten largest clones take roughly 2.5%. Sequences were derived from CD4+ or CD8+ T cells sorted from blood, sampled in a trial of the OX40 agonist ivuxolimab. The receptors were sampled from an adult with an advanced solid tumor such as melanoma, head and neck, liver or kidney cancer. Both conserved end residues are part of each CDR3. Each record gives: D gene, clone size, J gene, V gene, CDR3 protein, CDR3 DNA. The D gene is left open where the match is weak. Rows may omit the clone size; those that give it use once, few, many or a size class.

NA NA TRBJ2-3 TRBV7-3 CASSLITVSTDTQYF TGTGCCAGCAGCTTAATTACCGTTAGCACAGATACGCAGTATTTT
NA once TRBJ2-2 TRBV6-1 CASSERNEDTGELFF TGTGCCAGCAGTGAACGGAACGAGGACACCGGGGAGCTGTTTTTT
NA NA TRBJ2-3 TRBV29-1 CSVGGKASDTQYF TGCAGCGTTGGAGGAAAGGCCTCAGATACGCAGTATTTT
TRBD2 NA TRBJ2-3 TRBV7-3 CASSLQGGSTDTQYF TGTGCCAGCAGCTTACAGGGAGGGTCCACAGATACGCAGTATTTT
TRBD1 NA TRBJ2-5 TRBV5-6 CASSSDREETQYF TGTGCCAGCAGCTCCGACAGGGAGGAGACCCAGTACTTC
NA NA TRBJ1-1 TRBV5-4 CASSPGVMNTEAFF TGTGCCAGCAGCCCAGGGGTAATGAACACTGAAGCTTTCTTT
TRBD2 NA TRBJ2-7 TRBV4-2 CASSHQDGTSASYEQYF TGTGCCAGCAGCCATCAAGACGGGACTAGCGCATCCTACGAGCAGTACTTC
NA NA TRBJ2-1 TRBV7-7 CASSLEGGASGEQFF TGTGCCAGCAGCTTAGAGGGGGGGGCTAGCGGCGAGCAGTTCTTC
TRBD1 once TRBJ1-1 TRBV4-1 CASSQDRISGQGIKGEAFF TGCGCCAGCAGCCAAGATAGGATTTCGGGACAGGGGATTAAAGGTGAAGCTTTCTTT
NA once TRBJ2-3 TRBV27 CASSLMGDGTDTQYF TGTGCCAGCAGTTTAATGGGCGATGGAACAGATACGCAGTATTTT
NA NA TRBJ1-1 TRBV30 CAWSVAENTEAFF TGTGCCTGGAGTGTAGCGGAGAACACTGAAGCTTTCTTT
NA NA TRBJ2-3 TRBV6-5 CASSYETQLSGTQYF TGTGCCAGCAGCTATGAGACTCAATTAAGCGGTACGCAGTATTTT
TRBD2 NA TRBJ2-2 TRBV29-1 CSGIAGGTGELFF TGCAGCGGAATAGCGGGAGGTACCGGGGAGCTGTTTTTT
TRBD1 few TRBJ1-1 TRBV29-1 CSVGQGVWTEAFF TGCAGCGTCGGACAGGGGGTATGGACTGAAGCTTTCTTT
NA few TRBJ2-7 TRBV6-6 CASSWDPGYEQYF TGTGCCAGCAGTTGGGACCCGGGCTACGAGCAGTACTTC
TRBD1 once TRBJ1-6 TRBV7-8 CASRIGTGDSPLHF TGTGCCAGCAGGATCGGGACAGGGGATTCACCCCTCCACTTT
NA NA TRBJ1-1 TRBV30 CAWARFDRLNTEAFF TGTGCCTGGGCGCGGTTCGACAGGCTGAACACTGAAGCTTTCTTT
TRBD2 NA TRBJ2-7 TRBV5-4 CASSSLTSGNDEQYF TGTGCCAGCAGCTCCTTGACTAGCGGGAACGACGAGCAGTACTTC
TRBD1 NA TRBJ1-1 TRBV5-1 CASRTGQGTFYTEAFF TGCGCCAGCCGCACCGGACAGGGGACTTTCTACACTGAAGCTTTCTTT
NA NA TRBJ2-1 TRBV2 CASNGYNEQFF TGTGCCAGCAATGGGTACAATGAGCAGTTCTTC
NA once TRBJ2-3 TRBV5-4 CASSPLAGSTDTQYF TGTGCCAGCAGCCCCCTTGCGGGTAGCACAGATACGCAGTATTTT
TRBD1 NA TRBJ2-2 TRBV11-2 CASSPGQTFTGELFF TGTGCCAGCAGCCCGGGACAGACTTTCACCGGGGAGCTGTTTTTT
NA few TRBJ1-2 TRBV5-8 CASSLDFYGYTF TGTGCCAGCAGCTTAGACTTCTATGGCTACACCTTC
NA NA TRBJ2-3 TRBV5-1 CASSWTADSDTQYF TGCGCCAGCAGCTGGACCGCTGACTCGGATACGCAGTATTTT
NA NA TRBJ1-2 TRBV6-5 CASSRISNFGYTF TGTGCCAGCAGCCGGATTTCCAATTTTGGCTACACCTTC
TRBD1 medium-sized TRBJ2-3 TRBV7-9 CASSLGDREDTQYF TGTGCCAGCAGCTTAGGGGACAGGGAAGATACGCAGTATTTT
NA NA TRBJ1-3 TRBV11-1 CASSKSAGRNTIYF TGTGCCAGCAGCAAAAGCGCAGGTCGAAACACCATATATTTT
NA NA TRBJ1-5 TRBV2 CASRVGLSNQPQHF TGTGCCAGCAGGGTGGGGCTGAGCAATCAGCCCCAGCATTTT
TRBD2 once TRBJ2-3 TRBV15 CATSKPGRDTQYF TGTGCCACCAGCAAACCCGGGAGGGATACGCAGTATTTT
TRBD1 few TRBJ1-5 TRBV2 CASRGGQGYQPQHF TGTGCCAGCAGGGGTGGACAGGGGTATCAGCCCCAGCATTTT
NA NA TRBJ1-2 TRBV7-9 CASSFVDEVYGYTF TGTGCCAGCAGCTTCGTCGACGAGGTCTATGGCTACACCTTC
NA NA TRBJ1-2 TRBV4-2 CASSQVLRYGYTF TGTGCCAGCAGCCAAGTCTTGCGATATGGCTACACCTTC
NA once TRBJ2-6 TRBV15 CATSSQISGANVLTF TGTGCCACCAGCAGTCAAATCTCTGGGGCCAACGTCCTGACTTTC
NA NA TRBJ1-4 TRBV9 CASSQGANEKLFF TGTGCCAGCAGCCAGGGCGCTAATGAAAAACTGTTTTTT
TRBD1 once TRBJ1-6 TRBV6-5 CASSYDRDSPLHF TGTGCCAGCAGTTACGACAGGGATTCACCCCTCCACTTT
TRBD2 NA TRBJ2-1 TRBV5-5 CASSFRTSGVYNEQFF TGTGCCAGCAGCTTTCGGACTAGCGGGGTCTACAATGAGCAGTTCTTC
TRBD2 NA TRBJ2-3 TRBV7-2 CASSLAAGTMTDTQYF TGTGCCAGCAGCTTAGCTGCCGGGACTATGACAGATACGCAGTATTTT
NA NA TRBJ2-3 TRBV5-4 CASRAEGATDTQYF TGTGCCAGCAGGGCGGAAGGAGCCACAGATACGCAGTATTTT
NA once TRBJ2-2 TRBV2 CASSPRGPGELFF TGTGCCAGCAGCCCGCGGGGTCCCGGGGAGCTGTTTTTT
TRBD1 NA TRBJ1-1 TRBV10-3 CAIGQELNTEAFF TGTGCCATCGGACAGGAATTAAACACTGAAGCTTTCTTT
NA NA TRBJ2-1 TRBV7-8 CASSWTPGGNEQFF TGTGCCAGCAGCTGGACTCCCGGGGGCAATGAGCAGTTCTTC
NA NA TRBJ1-2 TRBV5-4 CASSLHTAGNYGYTF TGTGCCAGCAGCTTACACACAGCGGGTAACTATGGCTACACCTTC